The 5 T cell receptor beta chains presented below share a single source sample, sequenced in a study of T-cell reconstitution after alpha-beta-depleted transplantation in children. Library preparation (for TCRbeta) was performed with unique molecular identifiers. MiXCR was run by TCRdb on the PCR reads, yielding one entry per CDR3 protein. The data show 130,000 to 150,000 distinct CDR3 sequences, with 8.8% seen just once and around 18% held by the top ten. Sample: PBMCs, mostly from graft donor cells, taken 180 days after TCRalphabeta/CD19-depleted stem cell transplant. Receptors originate from a female patient aged 2-9 years who had a stem cell transplant for congenital amegakaryocytic thrombocytopenia, so the T cells may come from the graft donor.

This chain joins TRBV7-8 and TRBJ1-1; D perhaps matches TRBD1 (6 bases). The V end was cut by 0 bases, the J end by 4 bases, with 18 bases between. The CDR3 is 17 residues long. The germline V gene encodes CDR1 SGHVS and CDR2 FQNEAQ. The CDR3 DNA is TGTGCCAGCAGCTTAGCGCTTGGTAAACAGGGCAGCACTGAAGCTTTCTTT. This gives the protein CASSLALGKQGSTEAFF.

This clonotype was picked up many times. This sequence joins TRBV12-3 or TRBV12-4 and TRBJ1-3, with no clear D. The CDR3 has 14 residues. V was pared by 6 bases and J by 0 bases, with 9 bases between. CDR3 region: CASRLRVSGNTIYF. The CDR3, as DNA: TGTGCCAGCAGACTTAGAGTCTCTGGAAACACCATATATTTT.

There are many counts of this clonotype. The chain combines TRBV7-9 with TRBJ2-3; 7 positions agree with TRBD2. With 8 bases clipped from V and 3 bases from J, the junction kept 8 bases outside the gene matches. Germline V gene lookup returns CDR1 SEHNR and CDR2 FQNEAQ (reference sequence). This CDR3 contains 14 residues. CDR3 sequence reads: CASSILGGTDTQYF. The CDR3 DNA sequence: TGTGCCAGCTCAATCCTCGGGGGGACAGATACGCAGTATTTT.

The sample holds many counts of this clonotype. DNA for the CDR3: TGCAGTGCTAGAGATAGGACAAACTGGGGGCGGGGCAAAAACATTCAGTACTTC. Translated, it gives CSARDRTNWGRGKNIQYF. The genes are TRBV20-1 and TRBJ2-4; D may match TRBD1 or TRBD2 (6 bases each). Germline assignment: CDR1 DFQATT and CDR2 SNEGSKA (reference sequence). Trimming stripped 0 bases from V and 3 bases from J, with 21 bases between. The CDR3 sequence is 18 residues long.

A word on this clonotype: A much larger clone sits a single nucleotide away, making a read error possible. This rearrangement joins TRBV29-1 to TRBJ1-5; D uncertain. V shed 4 bases and J shed 5 bases, with 12 bases lying between them. The germline gives CDR1 SQVTM, CDR2 ANQGSEA. The CDR3 is made up of 13 amino acids. The CDR3 DNA sequence: TGCAGCGTTGTGGCACGGAGGGATCAGCCCCAGCATTTT. Its protein product is CSVVARRDQPQHF.